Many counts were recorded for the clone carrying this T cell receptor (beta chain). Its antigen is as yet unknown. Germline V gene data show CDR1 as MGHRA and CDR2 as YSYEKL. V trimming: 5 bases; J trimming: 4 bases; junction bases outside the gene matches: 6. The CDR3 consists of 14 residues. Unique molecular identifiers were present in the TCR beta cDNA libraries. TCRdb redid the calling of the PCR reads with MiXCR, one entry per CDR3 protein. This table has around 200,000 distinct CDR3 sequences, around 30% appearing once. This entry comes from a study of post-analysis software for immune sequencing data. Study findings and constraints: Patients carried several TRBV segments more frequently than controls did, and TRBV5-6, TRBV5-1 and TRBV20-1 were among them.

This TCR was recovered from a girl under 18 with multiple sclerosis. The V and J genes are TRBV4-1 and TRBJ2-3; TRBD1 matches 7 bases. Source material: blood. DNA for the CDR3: TGCGCCAGCAGCAGGGACAGCATTTCAGATACGCAGTATTTT. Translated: CASSRDSISDTQYF.